A selection of T cell receptor beta chains follows, all from one sample in a study of blood T cell repertoires in COVID-19. Sequenced by immunoSEQ multiplex PCR; TCRdb stores in-frame clones only, minus some. The repertoire consists of about 240,000 clones, with roughly 83% occurring once and the leading ten covering roughly a tenth. Sequencing input: peripheral blood. The receptor set was obtained from an elderly woman with acute or convalescent COVID-19. The CDR3 runs from the conserved cysteine through the conserved F or W. Each record gives: D gene, J gene, V gene, CDR3 length, CDR3 protein. The D gene is left open where the match is weak.

D: -
J: TRBJ2-1
V: TRBV2
length: 16
CDR3: CASSRLGQGEYNEQFF

D: -
J: TRBJ2-5
V: TRBV7-6
length: 15
CDR3: CASSFLGLYQETQYF

D: -
J: TRBJ1-4
V: TRBV28
length: 12
CDR3: CASRQGNEKLFF

D: TRBD1
J: TRBJ1-3
V: TRBV5-1
length: 16
CDR3: CASSSTGQRTGNTIYF

D: TRBD1
J: TRBJ1-6
V: TRBV9
length: 16
CDR3: CASSSRRDSNYSPLHF

D: TRBD1
J: TRBJ1-2
V: TRBV5-1
length: 14
CDR3: CASSTGTGYYGYTF

D: -
J: TRBJ1-1
V: TRBV18
length: 13
CDR3: CASSPGQNTEAFF

D: -
J: TRBJ1-1
V: TRBV6-5
length: 14
CDR3: CASRDDTGGTEAFF

D: TRBD1
J: TRBJ1-2
V: TRBV11-3
length: 16
CDR3: CASSPWTGGGSYGYTF

D: TRBD1
J: TRBJ1-1
V: TRBV11-2
length: 15
CDR3: CASSFLQGGHTEAFF